This T cell receptor (beta chain) appears in the sequencing data of a study of CD8 T cells in ankylosing spondylitis. Findings and caveats of the study: With a CD8+ phenotype, disease-linked clones were relatively rare in peripheral blood. From matched ankylosing spondylitis synovial fluid, disease-linked clones were reportedly recovered at significantly enriched levels. Prior literature has documented some motif variants in synovial fluid and blood from reactive arthritis. Ankylosing spondylitis blood seemed to carry a telltale TCR beta motif made of several highly homologous variants.

This clonotype was counted only a few times. What it recognizes is unknown. Researchers built TCR beta libraries using quantitative 5'-RACE with molecular barcodes. MiXCR, applied by TCRdb to the 5' RACE reads, yields one record per CDR3 protein. The sample shows about 210,000 distinct CDR3 sequences, 5.5% to 7.5% of them seen only once. The CDR3 runs 14 residues. The junction had 5 bases not matched to a gene; V was cut back by 3 bases and J by 3 bases. Germline V gene lookup returns CDR1 SQVTM and CDR2 ANQGSEA. The receptor's source is a male donor with ankylosing spondylitis. Source material: blood, either unsorted or a sorted T cell fraction (not recorded which). The chain has TRBV29-1 and TRBJ2-7; 10 bases are shared with TRBD2. The CDR3 region is CSVDIQREGYEQYF. Written as DNA, the CDR3 is TGCAGCGTTGATATTCAGCGGGAGGGCTACGAGCAGTACTTC.